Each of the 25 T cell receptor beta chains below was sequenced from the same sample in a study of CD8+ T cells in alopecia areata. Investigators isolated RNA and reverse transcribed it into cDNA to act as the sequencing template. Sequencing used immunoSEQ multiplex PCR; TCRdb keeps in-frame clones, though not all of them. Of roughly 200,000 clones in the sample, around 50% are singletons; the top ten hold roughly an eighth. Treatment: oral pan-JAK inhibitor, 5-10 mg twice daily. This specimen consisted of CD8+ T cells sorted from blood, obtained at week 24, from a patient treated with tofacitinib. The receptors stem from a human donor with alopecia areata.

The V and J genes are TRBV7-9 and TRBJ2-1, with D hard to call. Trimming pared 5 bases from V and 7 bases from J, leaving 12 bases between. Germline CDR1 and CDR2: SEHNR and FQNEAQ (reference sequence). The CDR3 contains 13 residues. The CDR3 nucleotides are TGTGCCAGCAGCAGCGCTGGGGTTAATGAGCAGTTCTTC. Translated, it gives CASSSAGVNEQFF.

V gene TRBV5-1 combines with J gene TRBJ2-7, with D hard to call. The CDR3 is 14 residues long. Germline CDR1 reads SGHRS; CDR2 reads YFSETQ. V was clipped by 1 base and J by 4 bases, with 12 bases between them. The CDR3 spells CASSLWMNGYEQYF. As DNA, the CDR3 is TGCGCCAGCAGCTTGTGGATGAATGGTTACGAGCAGTACTTC.

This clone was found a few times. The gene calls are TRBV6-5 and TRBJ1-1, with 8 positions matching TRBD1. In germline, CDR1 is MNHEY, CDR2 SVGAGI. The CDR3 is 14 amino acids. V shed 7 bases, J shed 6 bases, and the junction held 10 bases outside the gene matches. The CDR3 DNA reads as TGTGCCAGCATCGCACAGGGGGGATTAGCTGAAGCTTTCTTT. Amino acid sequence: CASIAQGGLAEAFF.

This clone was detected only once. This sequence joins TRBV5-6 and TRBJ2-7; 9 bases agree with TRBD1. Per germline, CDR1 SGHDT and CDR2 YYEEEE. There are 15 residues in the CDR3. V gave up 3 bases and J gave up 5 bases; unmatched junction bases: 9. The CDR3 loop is CASSSDGQGPHEQYF. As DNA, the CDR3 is TGTGCCAGCAGCTCGGATGGACAGGGGCCCCACGAGCAGTACTTC.

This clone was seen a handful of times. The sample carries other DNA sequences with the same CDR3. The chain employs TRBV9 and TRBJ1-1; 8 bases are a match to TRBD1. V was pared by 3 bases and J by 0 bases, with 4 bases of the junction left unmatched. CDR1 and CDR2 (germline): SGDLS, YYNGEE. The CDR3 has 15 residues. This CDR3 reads CASSARTGLNTEAFF. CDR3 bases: TGTGCCAGCAGCGCGCGGACAGGGCTGAACACTGAAGCTTTCTTT.

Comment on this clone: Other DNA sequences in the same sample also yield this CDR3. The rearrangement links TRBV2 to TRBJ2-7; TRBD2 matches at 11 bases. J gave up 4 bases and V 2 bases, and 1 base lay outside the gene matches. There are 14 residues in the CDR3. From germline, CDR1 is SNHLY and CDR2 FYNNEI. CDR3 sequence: CASSELAGGYEQYF. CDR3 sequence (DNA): TGTGCCAGCAGTGAACTAGCGGGGGGTTACGAGCAGTACTTC. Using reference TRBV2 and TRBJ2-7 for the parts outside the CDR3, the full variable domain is EPEVTQTPSHQVTQMGQEVILRCVPISNHLYFYWYRQILGQKVEFLVSFYNNEISEKSEIFDDQFSVERPDGSNFTLKIRSTKLEDSAMYFCASSELAGGYEQYFGPGTRLTVT.

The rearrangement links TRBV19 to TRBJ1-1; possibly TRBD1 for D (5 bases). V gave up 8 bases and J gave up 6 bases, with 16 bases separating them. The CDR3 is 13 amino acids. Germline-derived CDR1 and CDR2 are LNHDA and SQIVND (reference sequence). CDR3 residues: CASYGQGYAEAFF. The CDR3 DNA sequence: TGTGCCAGTTATGGGCAGGGATATGCTGAAGCTTTCTTT. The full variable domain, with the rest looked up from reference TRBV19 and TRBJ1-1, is DGGITQSPKYLFRKEGQNVTLSCEQNLNHDAMYWYRQDPGQGLRLIYYSQIVNDFQKGDIAEGYSVSREKKESFPLTVTSAQKNPTAFYLCASYGQGYAEAFFGQGTRLTVV.

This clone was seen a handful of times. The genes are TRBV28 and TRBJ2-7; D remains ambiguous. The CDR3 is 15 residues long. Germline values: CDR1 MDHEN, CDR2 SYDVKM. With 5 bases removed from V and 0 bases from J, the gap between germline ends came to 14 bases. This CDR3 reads CASSAVPGYSYEQYF. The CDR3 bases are TGTGCCAGCAGTGCGGTCCCTGGATACTCCTACGAGCAGTACTTC.

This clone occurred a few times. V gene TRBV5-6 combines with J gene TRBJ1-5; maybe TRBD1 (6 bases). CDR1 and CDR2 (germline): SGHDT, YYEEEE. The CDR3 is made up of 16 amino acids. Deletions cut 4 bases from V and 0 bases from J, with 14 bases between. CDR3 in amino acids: CASSQTTGISNQPQHF. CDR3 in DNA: TGTGCCAGCAGCCAGACAACAGGGATTAGCAATCAGCCCCAGCATTTT.

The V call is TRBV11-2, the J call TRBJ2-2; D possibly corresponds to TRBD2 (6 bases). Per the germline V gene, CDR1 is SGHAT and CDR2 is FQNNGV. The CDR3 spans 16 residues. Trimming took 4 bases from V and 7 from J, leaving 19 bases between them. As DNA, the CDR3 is TGTGCCAGCAGCTCACCCGAGGGGAGGATGATCGGGGAGCTGTTTTTT. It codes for CASSSPEGRMIGELFF.

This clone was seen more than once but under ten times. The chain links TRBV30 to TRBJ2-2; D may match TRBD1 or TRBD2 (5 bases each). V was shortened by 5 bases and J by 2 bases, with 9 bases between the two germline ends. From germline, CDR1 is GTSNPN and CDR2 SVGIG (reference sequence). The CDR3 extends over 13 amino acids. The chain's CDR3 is CAWGGANTGELFF. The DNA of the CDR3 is TGTGCCTGGGGGGGAGCCAACACCGGGGAGCTGTTTTTT. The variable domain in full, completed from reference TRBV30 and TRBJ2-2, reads SQTIHQWPATLVQPVGSPLSLECTVEGTSNPNLYWYRQAAGRGLQLLFYSVGIGQISSEVPQNLSASRPQDRQFILSSKKLLLSDSGFYLCAWGGANTGELFFGEGSRLTVL.

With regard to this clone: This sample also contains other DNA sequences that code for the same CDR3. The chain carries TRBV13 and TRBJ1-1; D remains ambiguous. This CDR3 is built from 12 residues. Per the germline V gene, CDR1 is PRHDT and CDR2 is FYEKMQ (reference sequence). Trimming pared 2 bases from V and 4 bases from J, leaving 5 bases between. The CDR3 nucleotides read TGTGCCAGCAGCTTACTTAGCACTGAAGCTTTCTTT. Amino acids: CASSLLSTEAFF.

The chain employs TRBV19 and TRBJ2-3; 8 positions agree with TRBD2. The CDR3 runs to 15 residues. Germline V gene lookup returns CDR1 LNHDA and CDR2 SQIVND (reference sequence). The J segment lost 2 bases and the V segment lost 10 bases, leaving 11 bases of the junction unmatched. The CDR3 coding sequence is TGTGCCACTACTGCGCGGGGGGTAAACACAGATACGCAGTATTTT. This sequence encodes CATTARGVNTDTQYF.

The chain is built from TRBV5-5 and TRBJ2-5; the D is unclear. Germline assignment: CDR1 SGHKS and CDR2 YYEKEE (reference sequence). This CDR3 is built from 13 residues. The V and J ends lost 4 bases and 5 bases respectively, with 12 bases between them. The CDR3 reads CASSVDLRETQYF. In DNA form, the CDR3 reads TGTGCCAGCAGCGTTGACTTGAGGGAGACCCAGTACTTC.

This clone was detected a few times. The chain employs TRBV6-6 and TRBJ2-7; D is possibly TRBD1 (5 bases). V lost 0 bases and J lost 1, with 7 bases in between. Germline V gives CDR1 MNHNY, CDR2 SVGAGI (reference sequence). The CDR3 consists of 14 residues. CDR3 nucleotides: TGTGCCAGCAGTTACTCACAGGAGTCCTACGAGCAGTACTTC. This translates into CASSYSQESYEQYF.

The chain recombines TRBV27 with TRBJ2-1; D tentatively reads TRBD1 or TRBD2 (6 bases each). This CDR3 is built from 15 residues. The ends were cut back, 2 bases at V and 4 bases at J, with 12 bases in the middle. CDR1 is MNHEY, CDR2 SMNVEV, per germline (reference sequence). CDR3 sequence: CASSLIGGRYNEQFF. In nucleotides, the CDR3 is TGTGCCAGCAGTTTAATAGGGGGGCGATACAATGAGCAGTTCTTC.

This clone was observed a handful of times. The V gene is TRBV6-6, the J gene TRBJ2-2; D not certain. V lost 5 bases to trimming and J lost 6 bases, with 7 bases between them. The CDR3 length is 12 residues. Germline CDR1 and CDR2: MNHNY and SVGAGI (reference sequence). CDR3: CASSLSPGELFF. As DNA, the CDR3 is TGTGCCAGCAGTCTATCACCCGGGGAGCTGTTTTTT.

The CDR3 bases are TGTGCCAGCAGTTACGGGACACCGATTGAGCCCCAGCATTTT. It codes for CASSYGTPIEPQHF. The J gene is TRBJ1-5, the V gene TRBV6-6, with a tentative D call TRBD1 (6 bases). CDR1 and CDR2 from the germline V gene are MNHNY and SVGAGI (reference sequence). CDR3 size: 14 residues. The V and J ends lost 2 bases and 8 bases respectively, with 13 bases between them.

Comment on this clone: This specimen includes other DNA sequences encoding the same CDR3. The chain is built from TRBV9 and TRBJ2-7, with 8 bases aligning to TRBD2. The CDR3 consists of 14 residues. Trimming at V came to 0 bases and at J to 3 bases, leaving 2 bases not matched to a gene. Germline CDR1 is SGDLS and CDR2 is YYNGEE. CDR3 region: CASSVAGGDYEQYF. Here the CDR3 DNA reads TGTGCCAGCAGCGTAGCCGGGGGGGACTACGAGCAGTACTTC.

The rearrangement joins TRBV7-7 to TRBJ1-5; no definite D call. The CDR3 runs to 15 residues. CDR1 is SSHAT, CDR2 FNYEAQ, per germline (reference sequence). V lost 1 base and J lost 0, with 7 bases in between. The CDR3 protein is CASSLETRSNQPQHF. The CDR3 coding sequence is TGTGCCAGCAGCTTAGAGACCCGTAGCAATCAGCCCCAGCATTTT.

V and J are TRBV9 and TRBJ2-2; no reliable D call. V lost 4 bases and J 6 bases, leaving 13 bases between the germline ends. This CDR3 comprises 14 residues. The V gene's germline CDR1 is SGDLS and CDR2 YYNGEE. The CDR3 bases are TGTGCCAGCAGCCCCGGGTTTGGATCCGGGGAGCTGTTTTTT. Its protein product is CASSPGFGSGELFF.

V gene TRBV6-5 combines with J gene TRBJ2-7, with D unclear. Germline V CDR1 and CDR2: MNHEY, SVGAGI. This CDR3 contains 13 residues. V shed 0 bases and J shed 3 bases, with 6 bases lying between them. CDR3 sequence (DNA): TGTGCCAGCAGTTACTCGAACGACTACGAGCAGTACTTC. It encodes CASSYSNDYEQYF.

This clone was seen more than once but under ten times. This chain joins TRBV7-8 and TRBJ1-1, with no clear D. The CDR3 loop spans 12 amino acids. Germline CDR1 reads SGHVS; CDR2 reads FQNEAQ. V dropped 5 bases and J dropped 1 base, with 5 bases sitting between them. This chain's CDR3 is CASSQKNTEAFF. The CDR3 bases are TGTGCCAGCAGCCAAAAGAACACTGAAGCTTTCTTT.

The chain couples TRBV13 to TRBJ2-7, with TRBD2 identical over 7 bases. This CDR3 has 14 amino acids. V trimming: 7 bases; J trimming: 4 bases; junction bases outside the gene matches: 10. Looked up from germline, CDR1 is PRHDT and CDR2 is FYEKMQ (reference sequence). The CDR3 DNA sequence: TGTGCCAGCACCCTGAGTCTAGCGGCGTACGAGCAGTACTTC. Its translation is CASTLSLAAYEQYF.

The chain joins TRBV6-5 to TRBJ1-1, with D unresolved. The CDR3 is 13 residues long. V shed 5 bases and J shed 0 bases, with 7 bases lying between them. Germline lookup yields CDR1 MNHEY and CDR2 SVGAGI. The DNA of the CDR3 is TGTGCCAGCAGTCCGCGCTTGAACACTGAAGCTTTCTTT. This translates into CASSPRLNTEAFF.